The 21 T cell receptor beta chains below were found in one sample sequenced in a study of T-cell reconstitution after alpha-beta-depleted transplantation in children. Preparation of the TCRbeta library used unique molecular identifiers. TCRdb called the PCR reads again in MiXCR, with one record for every CDR3 protein. The sample yields over 200,000 distinct CDR3 sequences, approximately 10% seen once. Sample: PBMCs from the stem cell graft donor, taken from the stem cell graft. Receptors were obtained from a human donor who donated a stem cell graft to a child with acute lymphoblastic leukemia.

V and J are TRBV7-2 and TRBJ2-5, with 8 nucleotides matching TRBD2. V trimming: 3 bases; J trimming: 10 bases; junction bases outside the gene matches: 13. Germline V lookup: CDR1 SGHTA, CDR2 FQGNSA. This CDR3 has 15 residues. CDR3: CASSFDSGAGKGQYF. In DNA, the CDR3 is TGTGCCAGCAGCTTTGATAGCGGGGCCGGAAAGGGCCAGTACTTC.

The genes are TRBV20-1 and TRBJ1-6; 7 nucleotides match TRBD1. Germline V gene data show CDR1 as DFQATT and CDR2 as SNEGSKA (reference sequence). The CDR3 is 15 amino acids. With 4 bases clipped from V and 9 bases from J, the junction kept 12 bases outside the gene matches. The CDR3 loop reads CSAKFFDREGSPLHF. The CDR3, as DNA: TGCAGTGCTAAATTCTTCGACAGGGAAGGTTCACCCCTCCACTTT.

The chain employs TRBV5-1 and TRBJ2-6; D not certain. V was pared by 0 bases and J by 2 bases, with 12 bases between. This CDR3 contains 17 residues. The germline V gene has CDR1 SGHRS and CDR2 YFSETQ. The CDR3 region has the DNA TGCGCCAGCAGCTTGGACGGTCCAAGGGCTGGGGCCAACGTCCTGACTTTC. Encoded protein: CASSLDGPRAGANVLTF. Full variable domain (rest looked up from reference TRBV5-1 and TRBJ2-6): KAGVTQTPRYLIKTRGQQVTLSCSPISGHRSVSWYQQTPGQGLQFLFEYFSETQRNKGNFPGRFSGRQFSNSRSEMNVSTLELGDSALYLCASSLDGPRAGANVLTFGAGSRLTVL.

This clonotype was counted at least ten times. The genes are TRBV7-2 and TRBJ1-3; D remains unclear. The CDR3 totals 14 residues. Trimming took off 0 bases at V and 4 bases at J, with 7 bases between the two ends. From germline, CDR1 is SGHTA and CDR2 FQGNSA. In DNA, the CDR3 is TGTGCCAGCAGCTTAGCTTCTTCGGGAAACACCATATATTTT. The encoded protein is CASSLASSGNTIYF.

In its sample, this clonotype was seen many times. The V and J genes are TRBV20-1 and TRBJ2-5; no reliable D call. CDR1 is DFQATT, CDR2 SNEGSKA, per germline (reference sequence). This CDR3 has 11 residues. Trimming stripped 6 bases from V and 5 bases from J, with 10 bases between. DNA for the CDR3: TGCAGTGCCTCAGAAAAGGAGACCCAGTACTTC. This sequence encodes CSASEKETQYF.

This clonotype appeared a few times. This chain links TRBV3-1 with TRBJ2-7; D may be TRBD2 (5 bases). Trimming pared 5 bases from V and 0 bases from J, leaving 11 bases between. CDR1 LGHDT and CDR2 YNNKEL come from the germline V gene (reference sequence). The CDR3 is 14 residues long. The CDR3 loop reads CASSTAGVSYEQYF. For the CDR3, the DNA is TGTGCCAGCAGCACGGCCGGGGTCTCCTACGAGCAGTACTTC.

The V call is TRBV12-3 or TRBV12-4, the J call TRBJ1-5; no clear D. CDR3 length: 16 residues. V dropped 1 base and J dropped 5 bases, with 15 bases sitting between them. The CDR3 loop reads CASSLGTGRADQPQHF. For the CDR3, the DNA is TGTGCCAGCAGTTTAGGGACGGGTCGGGCCGATCAGCCCCAGCATTTT.

The chain recombines TRBV2 with TRBJ2-5, with 8 bases lining up with TRBD2. V lost 11 bases to trimming and J lost 3 bases; unmatched junction nucleotides: 8. This CDR3 region has 13 residues. Germline V gene lookup returns CDR1 SNHLY and CDR2 FYNNEI. As DNA, the CDR3 is TGTGCCGGAACACGGGGGGGAGAAGAGACCCAGTACTTC. Protein product: CAGTRGGEETQYF.

Many counts were recorded for this clonotype. This chain connects TRBV4-1 to TRBJ2-5; 7 bases are shared with TRBD1. Trimming took 4 bases from V and 2 from J; bases not matched to a gene: 7. The CDR3 is made up of 15 amino acids. Germline loops: CDR1 MGHRA, CDR2 YSYEKL. CDR3 coding DNA: TGCGCCAGCAGCCCAGGGACAGACGTACAAGAGACCCAGTACTTC. It specifies CASSPGTDVQETQYF.

In this sample, this clonotype turned up a few times. The V call is TRBV12-3 or TRBV12-4, the J call TRBJ2-3; perhaps TRBD1 as D (6 bases). The CDR3 length is 16 residues. Trimming took 3 bases from V and 1 from J, leaving 14 bases between them. The CDR3 DNA reads TGTGCCAGCAGTTTGTCAGGGGAGACCGGCACAGATACGCAGTATTTT. Its translation is CASSLSGETGTDTQYF.

This clonotype has at least ten counts. This chain links TRBV7-2 with TRBJ2-5, with a weak D call TRBD2 (6 bases). The germline CDR1 and CDR2 sequences are SGHTA and FQGNSA. This CDR3 has 15 amino acids. V was trimmed by 1 base and J by 4 bases, leaving 13 bases between them. CDR3 region: CASSLEWGRRETQYF. CDR3 nucleotide sequence: TGTGCCAGCAGCTTAGAATGGGGGAGGCGAGAGACCCAGTACTTC. Full variable domain (rest looked up from reference TRBV7-2 and TRBJ2-5): GAGVSQSPSNKVTEKGKDVELRCDPISGHTALYWYRQSLGQGLEFLIYFQGNSAPDKSGLPSDRFSAERTGGSVSTLTIQRTQQEDSAVYLCASSLEWGRRETQYFGPGTRLLVL.

This clonotype has at least ten counts. The chain couples TRBV9 to TRBJ2-5, with D possibly matching TRBD1 (5 bases). Germline V gene sequence: CDR1 SGDLS, CDR2 YYNGEE. This CDR3 is built from 15 residues. V was clipped by 6 bases and J by 4 bases, with 19 bases between them. The CDR3 DNA sequence: TGTGCCAGCAACGCGAGAACAGGTCCAAGAGAGACCCAGTACTTC. Translated, it gives CASNARTGPRETQYF.

This clonotype was detected ten times or more. The chain has TRBV10-3 and TRBJ1-3; D is ambiguous. Germline loops: CDR1 ENHRY, CDR2 SYGVKD. CDR3 length equals 13 residues. Trimming removed 4 bases at V and 4 bases at J, with 8 bases between. The CDR3 DNA reads TGTGCCATCAGTGGCGAAAAAGGAAACACCATATATTTT. Translating gives CAISGEKGNTIYF.

The J gene is TRBJ1-3, the V gene TRBV9; D is ambiguous. The CDR3 sequence is 15 residues long. V was clipped by 1 base and J by 4 bases, with 12 bases between them. Germline CDR1 is SGDLS and CDR2 is YYNGEE. The CDR3, as DNA: TGTGCCAGCAGCGTAAGAGGGTTTGCAGGAAACACCATATATTTT. It codes for CASSVRGFAGNTIYF.

The J gene is TRBJ1-2, the V gene TRBV7-2; TRBD1 aligns across 10 bases. The CDR3 length is 15 residues. Germline CDR1 SGHTA, CDR2 FQGNSA. With V trimmed by 4 bases and J by 6 bases, 8 bases remained unmatched. The CDR3 sequence is CASSSYQDRGDGYTF. CDR3 bases: TGTGCCAGCAGCTCCTACCAGGACAGGGGGGATGGCTACACCTTC.

The chain recombines TRBV10-3 with TRBJ2-5; D is uncertain. Trimming left V 10 bases short and J 4 bases short, with 16 bases between. This CDR3 comprises 13 residues. Germline values: CDR1 ENHRY, CDR2 SYGVKD. The CDR3 is CATNADPRETQYF. CDR3 nucleotide sequence: TGTGCCACCAACGCTGATCCGAGAGAGACCCAGTACTTC.

This clonotype was seen at least ten times. This chain's CDR3 is CASSREGTSTNEQFF. The CDR3, as DNA: TGCGCCAGCAGCCGGGAAGGGACTAGTACTAATGAGCAGTTCTTC. V and J are TRBV5-1 and TRBJ2-1; 8 positions agree with TRBD2. J lost 7 bases, V lost 4 bases, and 10 bases had no gene match. CDR1 is SGHRS, CDR2 YFSETQ, per germline. CDR3 length: 15 amino acids.

V and J are TRBV5-6 and TRBJ2-1; D unclear. CDR1 and CDR2 from the germline V gene are SGHDT and YYEEEE. Trimming left V 5 bases short and J 10 bases short, with 10 bases between. The CDR3 sequence is 11 residues long. CDR3 DNA: TGTGCCAGCAGGACTCATCTCGAGCAGTTCTTC. Its protein is CASRTHLEQFF. Full variable domain (rest looked up from reference TRBV5-6 and TRBJ2-1): DAGVTQSPTHLIKTRGQQVTLRCSPKSGHDTVSWYQQALGQGPQFIFQYYEEEERQRGNFPDRFSGHQFPNYSSELNVNALLLGDSALYLCASRTHLEQFFGPGTRLTVL.

This clonotype was counted only a few times. This chain uses TRBV7-6 with TRBJ1-3; no reliable D call. Germline lookup yields CDR1 SGHVS and CDR2 FNYEAQ. This CDR3 comprises 16 residues. V was cut by 1 base and J by 2 bases, with 12 bases left in between. The CDR3 sequence: CASSLGSVEAGNTIYF. CDR3 DNA: TGTGCCAGCAGCTTAGGTTCGGTGGAAGCTGGAAACACCATATATTTT.

This clonotype was recorded many times. J is TRBJ1-2 and V is TRBV5-1; tentatively, D is TRBD1 (5 bases). The germline V and J ends were trimmed by 1 base and 5 bases, with 12 bases remaining between them. The germline gives CDR1 SGHRS, CDR2 YFSETQ. This CDR3 has 14 residues. CDR3 nucleotides: TGCGCCAGCAGCTTGCTCTCGGGGCAGTATGGCTACACCTTC. Translated: CASSLLSGQYGYTF.

The table lists this clonotype with many counts. V is TRBV20-1 and J is TRBJ2-7; 9 nucleotides match TRBD1. Trimming cost V 1 base and J 3 bases; bases outside gene matches: 1. This CDR3 comprises 13 residues. Germline V gene data show CDR1 as DFQATT and CDR2 as SNEGSKA (reference sequence). This chain's CDR3 is CSARGDRDYEQYF. Written as DNA, the CDR3 is TGCAGTGCTAGAGGGGACAGGGACTACGAGCAGTACTTC.